What follows describes a single T cell receptor (beta chain). This specimen comes from a study of T cells in Graves' hyperthyroidism and ophthalmopathy. V lost 1 base, J lost 7 bases, and 11 bases lay in between. This CDR3 has 14 residues. In germline, CDR1 is LNHDA, CDR2 SQIVND (reference sequence). The TCR beta CDR3 regions underwent amplification using RNA transcripts as the source. The TCR CDR3 first-round RT-PCR relied on the HTBI primer set. TCRdb passed the multiplex PCR reads through MiXCR, listing each CDR3 protein once. This table has hundreds of thousands of distinct CDR3 sequences, just over 45% appearing once.

The chain recombines TRBV19 with TRBJ1-5; TRBD1 might be the D (6 bases). Sequenced input: peripheral blood or thyroid tissue (not recorded which). This sequence was found in a woman between 18 and 29 years old with Graves' hyperthyroidism. The CDR3 region has the DNA TGTGCCAGTAGTATAGTTGGGGGGCAACAGCCCCAGCATTTT. It encodes CASSIVGGQQPQHF.